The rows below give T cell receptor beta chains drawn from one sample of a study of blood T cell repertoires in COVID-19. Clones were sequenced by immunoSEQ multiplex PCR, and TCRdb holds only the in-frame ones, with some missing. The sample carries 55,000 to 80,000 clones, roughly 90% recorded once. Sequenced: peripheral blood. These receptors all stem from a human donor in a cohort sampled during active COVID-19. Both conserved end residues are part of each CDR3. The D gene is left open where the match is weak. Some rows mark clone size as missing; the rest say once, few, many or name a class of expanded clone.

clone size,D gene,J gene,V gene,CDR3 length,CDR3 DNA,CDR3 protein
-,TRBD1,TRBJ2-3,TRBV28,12,TGTGCCAGCAGTTCTGACAGGGTTGGGCAGTATTTT,CASSSDRVGQYF
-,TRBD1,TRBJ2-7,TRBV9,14,TGTGCCAGCAGCAAGGGACAGGGGGTCCACGAGCAGTACTTC,CASSKGQGVHEQYF
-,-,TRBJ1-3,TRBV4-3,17,TGCGCCAGCAGCCAAGATAAGCACGTAAGGGGTGGAAACACCATATATTTT,CASSQDKHVRGGNTIYF
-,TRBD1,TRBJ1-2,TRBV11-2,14,TGTGCCAGCAGCTTTGACAGGGGAAATTATGGCTACACCTTC,CASSFDRGNYGYTF
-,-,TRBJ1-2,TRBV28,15,TGTGCCAGCAGTTTCCTCTCTGCAGGGGCGGATGGCTACACCTTC,CASSFLSAGADGYTF
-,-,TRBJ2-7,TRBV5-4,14,TGTGCCAGCAGCTTGGCACAAGACTCCTACGAGCAGTACTTC,CASSLAQDSYEQYF
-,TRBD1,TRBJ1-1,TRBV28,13,TGTGCCAGCGGGACAGCCGCGAACACTGAAGCTTTCTTT,CASGTAANTEAFF
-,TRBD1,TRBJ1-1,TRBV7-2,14,TGTGCCAGCAGCCCCGGACAGGGGGCGACAGGAGCTTTCTTT,CASSPGQGATGAFF
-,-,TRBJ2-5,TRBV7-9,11,TGTGCCAGCAGTCGCGGGGAGACCCAGTACTTC,CASSRGETQYF
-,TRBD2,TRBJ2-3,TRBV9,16,TGTGCCAGCAGCACACGGATACTAGCGGGAGGAGATACGCAGTATTTT,CASSTRILAGGDTQYF
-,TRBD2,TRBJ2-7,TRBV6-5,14,TGTGCCAGCAGACTAGCGGGATCCTCCTACGAGCAGTACTTC,CASRLAGSSYEQYF
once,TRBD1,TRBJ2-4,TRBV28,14,TGTGCCAGCAGATTAACAGGGGGCGAGAACATTCAGTACTTC,CASRLTGGENIQYF
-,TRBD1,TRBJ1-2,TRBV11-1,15,TGTGCCAGCAGCGCCCGGACAGGGGCTAACTATGGCTACACCTTC,CASSARTGANYGYTF
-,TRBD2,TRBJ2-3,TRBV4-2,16,TGTGCCAGCAGCCCGAAGACTAGCGGGAGCACAGATACGCAGTATTTT,CASSPKTSGSTDTQYF
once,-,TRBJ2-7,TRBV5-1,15,TGCGCCAGCAGCCCAGGAGGGACCGGCGCCTACGAGCAGTACTTC,CASSPGGTGAYEQYF
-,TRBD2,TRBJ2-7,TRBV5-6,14,TGTGCCAGCAGCTTGAAAGCGGGGAACTACGAGCAGTACTTC,CASSLKAGNYEQYF
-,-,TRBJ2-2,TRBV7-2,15,TGTGCCAGCAGCCTGGACAGTTTCCCCACCGGGGAGCTGTTTTTT,CASSLDSFPTGELFF
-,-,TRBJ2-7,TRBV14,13,TGTGCCAGCATCAAGGGGGGGCCGGGGGAGCAGTACTTC,CASIKGGPGEQYF
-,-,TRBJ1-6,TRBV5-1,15,TGCGCCAGCAGCTTGGAAGGGGCTCGGGTTTCACCCCTCCACTTT,CASSLEGARVSPLHF
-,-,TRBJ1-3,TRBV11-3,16,TGTGCCAGCAGCTTCTTCACAGGGCCCTCTGGAAACACCATATATTTT,CASSFFTGPSGNTIYF
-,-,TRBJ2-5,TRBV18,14,TGTGCCAGCTCACGAGTCCCCACCGCGGAGACCCAGTACTTC,CASSRVPTAETQYF
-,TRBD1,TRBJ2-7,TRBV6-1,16,TGTGCCAGCAGTGATCGTTTGTCAGGGGGCCCCTACGAGCAGTACTTC,CASSDRLSGGPYEQYF
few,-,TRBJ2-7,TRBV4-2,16,TGTGCCAGCAGCCCCGAGCCGGGAAGAGGGCCCTACGAGCAGTACTTC,CASSPEPGRGPYEQYF
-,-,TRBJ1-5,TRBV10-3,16,TGTGCCATCAGTCAAAACAGGGTCGGGAGCAATCAGCCCCAGCATTTT,CAISQNRVGSNQPQHF
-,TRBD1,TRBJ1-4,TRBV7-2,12,TGTGCCAGCAGCTTGACAGGGAGAAAACTGTTTTTT,CASSLTGRKLFF
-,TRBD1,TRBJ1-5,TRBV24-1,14,TGTGCCACCAGCTCTGACAGGGAAGACCAGCCCCAGCATTTT,CATSSDREDQPQHF
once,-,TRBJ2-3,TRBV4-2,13,TGTGCCAGCAGCCCTAGACCGGGAGATACGCAGTATTTT,CASSPRPGDTQYF